One T cell receptor beta chain is described in this entry. Its matching antigen is unknown. The germline V gene encodes CDR1 SEHNR and CDR2 FQNEAQ (reference sequence). The CDR3 length is 14 residues. The data were taken from a study of CXCR3-negative and CXCR3-positive naive CD8 T cells. Study-level findings and limits: Diversity proved comparably high across both naive subsets and much lower in memory CD8+ cells.

Researchers prepared the TRB cDNA libraries using 5' RACE with UMI labels. TCRdb re-called the 5' RACE reads; one entry per CDR3 protein, DNA not given. This sample's table has under 75,000 distinct CDR3 sequences. Sequences were obtained from naive CXCR3- CD8+ T cells from blood. Stated subset: CD45RO-CCR7+CD27+CD95- naive CD8+ T cells lacking CXCR3 (TNR3-). This clonotype was obtained from a human donor in good health. Some clones in this sample may be carry-over from other donors' samples. The chain is built from TRBV7-9 and TRBJ2-7; TCRdb selects TRBD1, and the lack of DNA leaves this call unchecked. CDR3 amino acids: CASSPWTASYEQYF.